This T cell receptor (beta chain) was captured by sequencing in a study of T-cell reconstitution after alpha-beta-depleted transplantation in children. About this clonotype itself: Its antigen is not identified.

A TCRbeta library incorporating unique molecular identifiers was prepared. TCRdb re-derived calls from the PCR reads in MiXCR, one entry per CDR3 protein. The sample yields just over 950,000 distinct CDR3 sequences, around 30% seen once. Trimming shortened V by 2 bases and J by 8 bases, and 13 bases separated the two germline ends. Germline values: CDR1 MDHEN, CDR2 SYDVKM. This CDR3 is 14 amino acids long. Study-wide findings and caveats: At one year after transplant, newly produced T cells mostly accounted for T-cell counts and diversity.

The sample in question was PBMCs, mostly from graft donor cells, obtained 360 days after TCRalphabeta/CD19-depleted stem cell transplant. The clonotype comes from a boy less than two years old who had a stem cell transplant for SCID, so the T cells may come from the graft donor. The chain is built from TRBV28 and TRBJ2-1; no clear D. CDR3 sequence reads: CASSLIGDSHEQFF. Here the CDR3 DNA reads TGTGCCAGCAGTTTAATAGGCGATTCCCATGAGCAGTTCTTC.